This T cell receptor beta chain was identified during a study of post-analysis software for immune sequencing data. Study-level points and caveats: Four or five TRBV segments were significantly more frequent in patients than in controls. TRBV5-6, TRBV5-1 and TRBV20-1 were among these segments.

The germline gives CDR1 SQVTM, CDR2 ANQGSEA. The CDR3 totals 16 residues. Trimming removed 3 bases from V and 1 base from J, with 17 bases in between. Built from TCR beta cDNA, the libraries had unique molecular identifiers in them. One entry per CDR3 protein, called by TCRdb with MiXCR from the PCR reads. Of approximately 630,000 distinct CDR3 sequences in the sample, approximately 59% were seen once. Remarks on this clonotype: Its target is not known.

The J gene is TRBJ2-3, the V gene TRBV29-1; weak D call: TRBD2 (5 bases). The TCR comes from a girl aged 2 to 9 with multiple sclerosis. The sequenced sample was blood. The CDR3 is CSVDYGSLRGTDTQYF. For the CDR3, the DNA is TGCAGCGTTGATTATGGGAGTCTCCGGGGCACAGATACGCAGTATTTT.